The 24 T cell receptor beta chains reported below all come from one sample, sequenced in a study of cytomegalovirus exposure and HLA in healthy donors. In the PCR, 60 Vbeta and 13 Jbeta primers were used. TCRdb's copy holds only in-frame clones and misses some; the assay was immunoSEQ multiplex PCR. Its listing shows approximately 100,000 clones. The sequenced sample was PBMCs. These receptors were taken from a middle-aged man in good health and CMV-seronegative.

The chain joins TRBV9 to TRBJ1-6; 8 positions agree with TRBD1. Trimming took 4 bases from V and 10 from J; bases not matched to a gene: 10. This CDR3 is built from 15 residues. Germline V CDR1 and CDR2: SGDLS, YYNGEE. DNA for the CDR3: TGTGCCAGCAGCTTCGATGGACAGGGAGGCTCACCCCTCCACTTT. This encodes CASSFDGQGGSPLHF. Combining the CDR3 with reference TRBV9 and TRBJ1-6 gives the whole variable domain DSGVTQTPKHLITATGQRVTLRCSPRSGDLSVYWYQQSLDQGLQFLIQYYNGEERAKGNILERFSAQQFPDLHSELNLSSLELGDSALYFCASSFDGQGGSPLHFGNGTRLTVT.

The chain joins TRBV19 to TRBJ1-4; TRBD1 agrees at 7 bases. Germline V CDR1 and CDR2: LNHDA, SQIVND (reference sequence). The ends lost 3 bases at V and 8 bases at J; junction bases unmatched: 9. This CDR3 comprises 15 residues. The DNA of the CDR3 is TGTGCCAGTAGTATCCCGGGACAGAAAACGGAAAAACTGTTTTTT. This encodes CASSIPGQKTEKLFF.

The J gene is TRBJ2-7, the V gene TRBV5-1; D unclear. V lost 4 bases and J 0 bases, leaving 8 bases between the germline ends. Looked up from germline, CDR1 is SGHRS and CDR2 is YFSETQ. This CDR3 has 13 residues. The CDR3 region is CASSHLSSYEQYF. The DNA for the CDR3 is TGCGCCAGCAGCCATCTTAGCTCCTACGAGCAGTACTTC.

The chain joins TRBV28 to TRBJ2-3; 9 bases agree with TRBD2. With 6 bases clipped from V and 13 bases from J, the junction kept 8 bases outside the gene matches. CDR1 and CDR2 (germline): MDHEN, SYDVKM. The CDR3 is made up of 12 amino acids. CDR3 DNA sequence: TGTGCCAGCAGCGAAAATAGCGGGAGTGAGTATTTT. This encodes CASSENSGSEYF.

This chain links TRBV5-4 with TRBJ1-1, with TRBD1 matching over 8 bases. The V segment lost 4 bases and the J segment 3 bases; nucleotides outside the gene matches: 5. CDR1 and CDR2 (germline): SGHNT, YYREEE (reference sequence). The CDR3 is 14 residues long. This chain's CDR3 is CASSADRGYTEAFF. The CDR3 DNA reads TGTGCCAGCAGCGCCGACAGGGGATACACTGAAGCTTTCTTT.

The CDR3 bases are TGTGCCAGCAGTCTCGACAGGGTAGTCGTAGAGCAGTTCTTC. It codes for CASSLDRVVVEQFF. The rearrangement links TRBV28 to TRBJ2-1; 7 bases match TRBD1. This CDR3 is built from 14 residues. V shed 5 bases, J shed 10 bases, and the junction held 11 bases outside the gene matches. The germline V gene encodes CDR1 MDHEN and CDR2 SYDVKM.

This sequence joins TRBV6-5 and TRBJ1-1; TRBD1 matches 8 bases. Germline trimming cut 4 bases from V and 1 base from J; bases unmatched to any gene: 5. This CDR3 has 15 amino acids. Germline CDR1 and CDR2: MNHEY and SVGAGI. CDR3 sequence: CASSSLTGGNTEAFF. The CDR3 bases are TGTGCCAGCAGTTCCCTTACAGGGGGGAACACTGAAGCTTTCTTT.

The chain uses TRBV2 and TRBJ1-3, with 8 bases that match TRBD1. With V trimmed by 5 bases and J by 2 bases, 8 bases remained unmatched. The CDR3 length is 16 residues. Germline lookup yields CDR1 SNHLY and CDR2 FYNNEI. CDR3 nucleotide sequence: TGTGCCAGCAGTAAAGACAGGGGCTTCACTGGAAACACCATATATTTT. The encoded protein is CASSKDRGFTGNTIYF.

The gene calls are TRBV19 and TRBJ2-2; TRBD1 matches at 7 bases. The CDR3 runs 14 residues. Germline-derived CDR1 and CDR2 are LNHDA and SQIVND (reference sequence). The junction had 4 bases not matched to a gene; V was cut back by 6 bases and J by 3 bases. The CDR3 bases are TGTGCCAGTAGCGCTACAGGGGACACCGGGGAGCTGTTTTTT. Its translation is CASSATGDTGELFF.

The chain is built from TRBV19 and TRBJ1-2; D perhaps matches TRBD1 (6 bases). The V gene lost 7 bases and the J gene lost 3 bases, with 18 bases spanning the gap. Germline CDR1 LNHDA, CDR2 SQIVND (reference sequence). There are 15 residues in the CDR3. This CDR3 reads CASTSRDTGHYGYTF. In DNA, the CDR3 is TGTGCCAGTACCAGCAGGGACACCGGACACTATGGCTACACCTTC.

The rearrangement joins TRBV19 to TRBJ2-2; D call uncertain. The CDR3 is 13 amino acids. CDR1 LNHDA and CDR2 SQIVND come from the germline V gene (reference sequence). V lost 2 bases to trimming and J lost 6 bases, with 7 bases between them. The CDR3 DNA follows: TGTGCCAGTAGTATACCCCCCGCCGGGGAGCTGTTTTTT. Its protein is CASSIPPAGELFF.

The chain has TRBV6-1 and TRBJ1-1; D remains unclear. CDR1 and CDR2 from the germline V gene are MNHNS and SASEGT. Trimming shortened V by 8 bases and J by 1 base, and 14 bases separated the two germline ends. The CDR3 is made up of 14 amino acids. The CDR3 DNA is TGTGCCAGCTATCCCCGGGCGGGGAACACTGAAGCTTTCTTT. Protein product: CASYPRAGNTEAFF.

The V gene is TRBV28, the J gene TRBJ2-2; no definite D call. Trimming left V 6 bases short and J 1 base short, with 9 bases between. Germline assignment: CDR1 MDHEN and CDR2 SYDVKM. There are 14 residues in the CDR3. CDR3: CASRHHMNTGELFF. For the CDR3, the DNA is TGTGCCAGCAGGCATCACATGAACACCGGGGAGCTGTTTTTT.

The V call is TRBV7-6, the J call TRBJ2-7; no clear D gene. In germline, CDR1 is SGHVS, CDR2 FNYEAQ. The CDR3 spans 12 residues. The V gene lost 3 bases and the J gene lost 6 bases, with 9 bases spanning the gap. The CDR3 DNA reads TGTGCCAGCAGCTTCCCCAGTGGCGAGCAGTACTTC. Residues: CASSFPSGEQYF.

The chain carries TRBV7-9 and TRBJ1-1, with D perhaps matching TRBD1 (5 bases). CDR1 SEHNR and CDR2 FQNEAQ come from the germline V gene (reference sequence). V was clipped by 4 bases and J by 7 bases, with 10 bases between them. The CDR3 contains 12 residues. For the CDR3, the DNA is TGTGCCAGCAGCTCACAGGTGTTTGAAGCTTTCTTT. As protein: CASSSQVFEAFF.

The genes are TRBV6-1 and TRBJ2-3; 7 bases line up with TRBD2. The CDR3 runs to 12 residues. Germline V gives CDR1 MNHNS, CDR2 SASEGT. V shed 3 bases, J shed 6 bases, and the junction held 0 bases outside the gene matches. Here the CDR3 reads CASSERGDTQYF. Written as DNA, the CDR3 is TGTGCCAGCAGTGAGCGGGGGGATACGCAGTATTTT.

The chain links TRBV6-5 to TRBJ1-3; tentative D call: TRBD1 (5 bases). CDR1 is MNHEY, CDR2 SVGAGI, per germline. V dropped 2 bases and J dropped 4 bases, with 12 bases sitting between them. This CDR3 spans 15 amino acids. The CDR3 region has the DNA TGTGCCAGCAGTTACCAGGGTTCGTACGGAAACACCATATATTTT. Its translation is CASSYQGSYGNTIYF.

The gene calls are TRBV2 and TRBJ1-1, with D uncertain. Germline values: CDR1 SNHLY, CDR2 FYNNEI. Trimming took 8 bases from V and 0 from J, leaving 13 bases between them. The CDR3 extends over 14 amino acids. CDR3 DNA sequence: TGTGCCAGCCCCTCTTTGGGCCTGAACACTGAAGCTTTCTTT. This encodes CASPSLGLNTEAFF.

This rearrangement joins TRBV18 to TRBJ2-1, with 10 nucleotides matching TRBD2. Germline values: CDR1 KGHSH, CDR2 LQKENI. The trim removed 2 bases at V and 1 base at J, leaving 2 bases unmatched. The CDR3 spans 16 residues. The CDR3, as DNA: TGTGCCAGCTCACCAACTAGCGGGGTTTCCTACAATGAGCAGTTCTTC. Amino acids: CASSPTSGVSYNEQFF.

J is TRBJ2-1 and V is TRBV7-2; D perhaps matches TRBD1 (5 bases). The germline V gene has CDR1 SGHTA and CDR2 FQGNSA. The V end lost 2 bases, the J end lost 8 bases, and 10 bases lay between the germline ends. The CDR3 consists of 13 residues. CDR3 in DNA: TGTGCCAGCAGCTTACAGGGCAGGGATGAGCAGTTCTTC. Its protein product is CASSLQGRDEQFF. Variable domain in full (rest from reference TRBV7-2 and TRBJ2-1): GAGVSQSPSNKVTEKGKDVELRCDPISGHTALYWYRQSLGQGLEFLIYFQGNSAPDKSGLPSDRFSAERTGGSVSTLTIQRTQQEDSAVYLCASSLQGRDEQFFGPGTRLTVL.

The chain joins TRBV6-6 to TRBJ1-3, with 8 bases fitting TRBD1. Looked up from germline, CDR1 is MNHNY and CDR2 is SVGAGI (reference sequence). V gave up 4 bases and J gave up 0 bases; unmatched junction bases: 5. The CDR3 covers 16 residues. For the CDR3, the DNA is TGTGCCAGCAGTTTTCCGGGACAGGCCTCTGGAAACACCATATATTTT. This gives the protein CASSFPGQASGNTIYF.

The rearrangement uses TRBV6-6 and TRBJ2-2, with D unresolved. The CDR3 is 14 amino acids. Germline V gene sequence: CDR1 MNHNY, CDR2 SVGAGI (reference sequence). V gave up 3 bases and J gave up 1 base, with 6 bases separating them. The CDR3 spells CASSYIRNTGELFF. The DNA for the CDR3 is TGTGCCAGCAGTTATATTCGGAACACCGGGGAGCTGTTTTTT.

The V and J genes are TRBV11-2 and TRBJ1-1; D gene unclear. With 1 base removed from V and 6 bases from J, the gap between germline ends came to 9 bases. The CDR3 covers 13 residues. The germline V gene encodes CDR1 SGHAT and CDR2 FQNNGV. The CDR3 DNA is TGTGCCAGCAGCTTAGGTTCTACTTCTGAAGCTTTCTTT. Translation: CASSLGSTSEAFF.

V and J are TRBV5-1 and TRBJ2-7; tentative D call: TRBD2 (6 bases). V lost 0 bases and J lost 3, with 10 bases in between. The germline V gene has CDR1 SGHRS and CDR2 YFSETQ. The CDR3 is made up of 14 amino acids. The chain's CDR3 is CASSLDRDFYEQYF. The CDR3 nucleotides read TGCGCCAGCAGCTTGGATCGGGACTTCTACGAGCAGTACTTC.